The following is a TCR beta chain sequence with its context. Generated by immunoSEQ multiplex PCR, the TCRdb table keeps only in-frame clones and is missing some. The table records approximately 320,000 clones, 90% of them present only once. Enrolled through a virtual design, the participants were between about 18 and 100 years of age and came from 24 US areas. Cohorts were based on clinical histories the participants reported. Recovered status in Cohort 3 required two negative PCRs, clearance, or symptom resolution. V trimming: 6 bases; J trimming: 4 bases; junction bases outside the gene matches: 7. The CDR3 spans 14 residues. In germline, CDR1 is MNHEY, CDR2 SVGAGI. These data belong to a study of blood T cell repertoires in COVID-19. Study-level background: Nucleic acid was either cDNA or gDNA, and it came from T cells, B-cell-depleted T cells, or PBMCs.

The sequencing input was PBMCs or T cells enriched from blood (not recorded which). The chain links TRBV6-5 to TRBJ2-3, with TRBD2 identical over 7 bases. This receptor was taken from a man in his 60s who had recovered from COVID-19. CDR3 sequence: CASRRTSFPDTQYF. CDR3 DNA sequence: TGTGCCAGCAGGCGGACTAGTTTCCCAGATACGCAGTATTTT.